What follows is one T cell receptor beta chain and its context. The record originates from a study of blood T cell repertoires in COVID-19. Study overall: Collection of acute and convalescent COVID-19 samples took place in the United States, Italy and Spain.

Profiling relied on immunoSEQ multiplex PCR, and the TCRdb table lists in-frame clones only, not all of them. The sample has 150,000 to 200,000 clones; approximately 80% are singletons. Participants, roughly 18 to 100 years old, spanned 25 or so US areas. Participants had their cohort set by participant-reported clinical history. Each recovered donor of Cohort 3 presented with two negative PCRs, clearance, or symptom resolution. The sequenced material came from PBMCs or T cells enriched from blood (not recorded which). The TCR was taken from a man in his fifties who had recovered from COVID-19.

The CDR3 sequence: CASSFVVRTGISTDTQYF. The CDR3 DNA is TGTGCCAGCAGCTTTGTCGTGAGGACAGGGATTTCCACAGATACGCAGTATTTT. V is TRBV7-2 and J is TRBJ2-3; TRBD1 aligns across 8 bases. J gave up 2 bases and V 3 bases, and 13 bases lay outside the gene matches. From germline, CDR1 is SGHTA and CDR2 FQGNSA. The CDR3 contains 18 residues.